The 18 T cell receptor beta chains listed next were all sequenced from one sample in a study of HIV-infected children after antiretroviral therapy interruption. A 3' RACE protocol on RNA, with unique molecular identifiers, produced the TCR library. MiXCR, applied by TCRdb to the 3' RACE reads, yields one record per CDR3 protein. This sample carries about 89,000 distinct CDR3 sequences, about 6.9% of them seen once, and the ten largest clones take roughly 1.1%. Described treatment: PENTA 11 planned treatment interruption arm or continuous ART arm. This sample comprised CD45RA+ CD4+ T cells from PBMCs, pooled from several time points, obtained from a donor given antiretroviral therapy, either interrupted or continuous. Subset noted: naive CD4+ CD45RA+ CD45RO- T cells. The receptors come from a pool of human donors with HIV.

This clonotype has a count of ten or more. The chain is built from TRBV24-1 and TRBJ2-1, with 11 bases that match TRBD2. Trimming removed 9 bases from V and 7 bases from J; junction bases left unmatched: 4. The CDR3 extends over 13 amino acids. Germline V gives CDR1 KGHDR, CDR2 SFDVKD. CDR3 in DNA: TGTGCCACCGAACTAGCGGGAGTGAATGAGCAGTTCTTC. As protein: CATELAGVNEQFF.

Ten or more counts support this clonotype. In DNA form, the CDR3 reads TGTGCCAGCAGCCAAGAAGCGGTTGGGATCGAGCAGTACTTC. It specifies CASSQEAVGIEQYF. The rearrangement uses TRBV3-1 and TRBJ2-7, with D possibly being TRBD2 (5 bases). Deletions cut 0 bases from V and 6 bases from J, with 12 bases between. The germline gives CDR1 LGHDT, CDR2 YNNKEL (reference sequence). The CDR3 totals 14 residues.

This clonotype showed up just a few times. The J gene is TRBJ1-6, the V gene TRBV6-6; maybe TRBD1 (5 bases). CDR1 is MNHNY, CDR2 SVGAGI, per germline (reference sequence). This CDR3 contains 14 residues. V gave up 5 bases and J gave up 7 bases, with 12 bases separating them. CDR3 nucleotides: TGTGCCAGCAGTGTCCCAGGGAAAAATTCACCCCTCCACTTT. Its translation: CASSVPGKNSPLHF.

This clonotype was seen many times. The rearrangement links TRBV5-4 to TRBJ2-7; D is unclear. This CDR3 has 16 amino acids. Germline V gene lookup returns CDR1 SGHNT and CDR2 YYREEE (reference sequence). V was pared by 4 bases and J by 0 bases, with 17 bases between. The CDR3 protein is CASSPSRAATSYEQYF. The CDR3, as DNA: TGTGCCAGCAGCCCCTCTCGGGCGGCGACCTCCTACGAGCAGTACTTC.

In this sample, this clonotype turned up many times. V usage is TRBV28 and J usage is TRBJ1-6, with 8 bases that match TRBD1. CDR1 is MDHEN and CDR2 is SYDVKM in the germline V gene. The junction had 10 bases not matched to a gene; V was cut back by 5 bases and J by 10 bases. The CDR3 totals 15 residues. This chain's CDR3 is CASSAAGGAKSPLHF. The DNA of the CDR3 is TGTGCCAGCAGTGCAGCAGGGGGCGCGAAATCACCCCTCCACTTT.

This clonotype was counted many times. The chain joins TRBV6-1 to TRBJ2-2; D is undetermined. Germline V lookup: CDR1 MNHNS, CDR2 SASEGT. The CDR3 extends over 12 amino acids. V was shortened by 7 bases and J by 4 bases, with 7 bases between the two germline ends. This CDR3 is CASIPGTGELFF. In nucleotides, the CDR3 is TGTGCCAGCATACCGGGCACCGGGGAGCTGTTTTTT.

This clonotype occurred many times. The chain recombines TRBV2 with TRBJ2-3; D unresolved. V lost 7 bases to trimming and J lost 0 bases, with 11 bases between them. Germline lookup yields CDR1 SNHLY and CDR2 FYNNEI. The CDR3 is 14 residues long. CDR3 amino acids: CASKPLYSTDTQYF. The CDR3 DNA sequence: TGTGCCAGCAAGCCCCTGTACAGCACAGATACGCAGTATTTT.

This clonotype was found many times. This rearrangement joins TRBV5-1 to TRBJ2-2; 8 bases fit TRBD2. There are 18 residues in the CDR3. The V segment lost 0 bases and the J segment 3 bases; nucleotides outside the gene matches: 10. The germline gives CDR1 SGHRS, CDR2 YFSETQ. CDR3 protein: CASSLALSGSWDTGELFF. The CDR3 DNA reads as TGCGCCAGCAGCTTGGCCCTAAGCGGGAGTTGGGACACCGGGGAGCTGTTTTTT.

Ten or more counts support this clonotype. CDR3 sequence: CASSALAGASYEQYF. Here the CDR3 DNA reads TGTGCCAGCAGTGCCCTAGCGGGGGCTTCCTACGAGCAGTACTTC. The V gene is TRBV7-2, the J gene TRBJ2-7; 10 bases are a match to TRBD2. Germline-derived CDR1 and CDR2 are SGHTA and FQGNSA. The CDR3 has 15 amino acids. V was pared by 6 bases and J by 1 base, with 6 bases of the junction left unmatched.

V usage is TRBV19 and J usage is TRBJ1-1; unclear D gene. CDR3 length: 16 amino acids. Trimming pared 11 bases from V and 4 bases from J, leaving 26 bases between. Germline lookup yields CDR1 LNHDA and CDR2 SQIVND (reference sequence). The CDR3 loop reads CARRIVGLLRGTEAFF. For the CDR3, the DNA is TGTGCCCGTCGTATAGTTGGGCTTCTCCGGGGCACTGAAGCTTTCTTT.

The chain recombines TRBV10-2 with TRBJ1-5; no firm D call. This CDR3 has 16 amino acids. The germline V gene encodes CDR1 WSHSY and CDR2 SAAADI. V lost 7 bases to trimming and J lost 7 bases, with 23 bases between them. The CDR3 protein is CASTMDSGGLLQPQHF. CDR3 nucleotides: TGCGCCAGCACCATGGACTCTGGAGGGTTATTGCAGCCCCAGCATTTT.

This clonotype was seen many times. The chain uses TRBV18 and TRBJ1-1; the match to TRBD1 covers 7 bases. The germline CDR1 and CDR2 sequences are KGHSH and LQKENI. V lost 3 bases and J lost 11; bases outside the gene matches: 27. This CDR3 has 19 amino acids. The CDR3: CASSPREFPGQLRDKGAFF. The CDR3 DNA follows: TGTGCCAGCTCACCCAGAGAATTTCCGGGACAGCTGAGAGACAAGGGGGCTTTCTTT.

The CDR3 bases are TGCAGCGTTGAGAAGAGGCCGGGGGAGACCCAGTACTTC. It specifies CSVEKRPGETQYF. The V gene is TRBV29-1, the J gene TRBJ2-5, with a weak D call TRBD2 (5 bases). CDR1 and CDR2 (germline): SQVTM, ANQGSEA. Trimming pared 3 bases from V and 5 bases from J, leaving 13 bases between. This CDR3 spans 13 amino acids.

This clonotype occurred many times. The genes are TRBV10-3 and TRBJ1-1; tentatively, D is TRBD1 (5 bases). Trimming shortened V by 6 bases and J by 5 bases, and 10 bases separated the two germline ends. CDR1 and CDR2 (germline): ENHRY, SYGVKD. CDR3 length: 12 amino acids. The CDR3 DNA sequence: TGTGCCATCAGCCCGGGGGGTACTGAAGCTTTCTTT. As protein: CAISPGGTEAFF.

This clonotype was seen at least ten times. This chain links TRBV20-1 with TRBJ2-2; a weak D match, TRBD2 (6 bases). Trimming stripped 0 bases from V and 11 bases from J, with 16 bases between. The CDR3 runs 14 residues. Germline V gene sequence: CDR1 DFQATT, CDR2 SNEGSKA (reference sequence). CDR3: CSARDRRGRAELFF. The DNA for the CDR3 is TGCAGTGCTAGAGATCGGAGGGGCAGGGCCGAGCTGTTTTTT.

The J gene is TRBJ1-1, the V gene TRBV5-4; 7 bases are shared with TRBD1. There are 12 residues in the CDR3. The V gene's germline CDR1 is SGHNT and CDR2 YYREEE (reference sequence). The V segment lost 2 bases and the J segment 11 bases; nucleotides outside the gene matches: 6. This CDR3 is CASSLQGHRAFF. CDR3 coding DNA: TGTGCCAGCAGCTTACAGGGGCATCGGGCTTTCTTT.

At least ten counts were recorded for this clonotype. The V call is TRBV2, the J call TRBJ2-5; tentatively, D is TRBD1 (5 bases). The ends were cut back, 7 bases at V and 4 bases at J, with 10 bases in the middle. The CDR3 is 12 residues long. Germline V gene lookup returns CDR1 SNHLY and CDR2 FYNNEI. CDR3 nucleotides: TGTGCCAGCACTGTCAGGGCAGAGACCCAGTACTTC. It codes for CASTVRAETQYF.

At least ten counts were recorded for this clonotype. This rearrangement joins TRBV5-1 to TRBJ2-7, with D possibly TRBD1 on 6 matching bases. The CDR3 is 13 residues long. Germline lookup yields CDR1 SGHRS and CDR2 YFSETQ. V gave up 4 bases and J gave up 2 bases, with 10 bases separating them. The CDR3 DNA reads TGCGCCAGCAGCCGGGACATTACCTACGAGCAGTACTTC. It yields the protein CASSRDITYEQYF.